Below, one T cell receptor (beta chain) is given with its context. Antigen unknown. The CDR3 totals 17 residues. Deletions cut 6 bases from V and 4 bases from J, with 23 bases between. These data come from a study of blood T cells in healthy people across ages. About the research overall: Roughly one uniquely barcoded beta molecule per two T cells was captured. The study, taken as a whole, reports: Diversity figures derived from one million T cells were judged to underestimate the true value.

The second PCR ran roughly 6 to 11 cycles with a sample-barcoded 5' primer and J-beta primers. TCRdb used MiXCR to reprocess the 5' RACE reads, holding one entry per CDR3 protein. This sample has over a million distinct CDR3 sequences; around 40% occur once, and the top ten carry approximately 4.1%. Sequenced: blood. The sequence came from a woman aged 18-29 years in good health. The rearrangement uses TRBV12-3 or TRBV12-4 and TRBJ2-3, with D perhaps TRBD2 (6 bases). As DNA, the CDR3 is TGTGCCAGCAGCTCCGCGCTGCCCTGGAGGGGCTCAGATACGCAGTATTTT. Translated: CASSSALPWRGSDTQYF.